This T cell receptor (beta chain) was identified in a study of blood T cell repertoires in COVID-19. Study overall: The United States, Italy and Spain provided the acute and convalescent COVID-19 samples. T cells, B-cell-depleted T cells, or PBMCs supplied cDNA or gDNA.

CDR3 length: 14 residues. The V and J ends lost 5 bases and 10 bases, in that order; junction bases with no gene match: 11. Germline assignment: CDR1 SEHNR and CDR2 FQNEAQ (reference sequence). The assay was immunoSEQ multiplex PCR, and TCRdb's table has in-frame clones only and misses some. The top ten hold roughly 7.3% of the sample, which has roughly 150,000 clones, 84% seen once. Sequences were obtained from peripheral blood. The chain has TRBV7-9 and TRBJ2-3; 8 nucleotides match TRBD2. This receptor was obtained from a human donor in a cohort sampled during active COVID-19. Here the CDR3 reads CASSQRGGPFSQYF. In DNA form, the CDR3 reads TGTGCCAGCAGCCAACGGGGGGGACCCTTCTCGCAGTATTTT.